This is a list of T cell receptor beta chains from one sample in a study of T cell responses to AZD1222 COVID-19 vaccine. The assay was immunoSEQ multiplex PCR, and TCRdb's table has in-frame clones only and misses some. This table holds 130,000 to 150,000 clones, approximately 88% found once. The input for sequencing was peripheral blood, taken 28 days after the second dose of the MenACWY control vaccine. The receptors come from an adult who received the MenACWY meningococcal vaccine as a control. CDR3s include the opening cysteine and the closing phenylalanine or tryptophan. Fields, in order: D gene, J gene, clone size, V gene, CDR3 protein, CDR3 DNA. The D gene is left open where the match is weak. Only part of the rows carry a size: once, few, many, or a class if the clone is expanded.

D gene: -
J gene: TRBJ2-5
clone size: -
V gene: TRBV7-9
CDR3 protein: CASSLVSLAETQYF
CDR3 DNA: TGTGCCAGCAGCTTAGTTTCACTAGCAGAGACCCAGTACTTC

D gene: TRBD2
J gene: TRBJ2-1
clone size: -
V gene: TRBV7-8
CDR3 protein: CASSLQLAGVSEQFF
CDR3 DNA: TGTGCCAGCAGCTTACAACTAGCGGGAGTCAGCGAGCAGTTCTTC

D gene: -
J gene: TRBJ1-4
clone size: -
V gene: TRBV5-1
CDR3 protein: CASSYEGLGEKLFF
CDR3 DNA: TGCGCCAGCAGCTATGAGGGCCTGGGTGAAAAACTGTTTTTT

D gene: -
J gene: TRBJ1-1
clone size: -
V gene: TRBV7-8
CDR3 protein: CASSSRLGASTEAFF
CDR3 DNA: TGTGCCAGCAGCTCCCGGCTGGGGGCGAGCACTGAAGCTTTCTTT

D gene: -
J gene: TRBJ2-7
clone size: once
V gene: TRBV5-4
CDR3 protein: CASSLIGPRTGEQYF
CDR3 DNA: TGTGCCAGCAGCTTGATCGGACCCCGGACGGGCGAGCAGTACTTC

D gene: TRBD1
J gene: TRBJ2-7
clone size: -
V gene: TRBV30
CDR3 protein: CAHGQGRNEQYF
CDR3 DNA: TGTGCCCACGGACAGGGGCGTAACGAGCAGTACTTC

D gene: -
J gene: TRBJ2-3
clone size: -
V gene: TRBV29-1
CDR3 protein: CSVVVQGTDTQYF
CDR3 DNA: TGCAGCGTGGTAGTCCAGGGCACAGATACGCAGTATTTT

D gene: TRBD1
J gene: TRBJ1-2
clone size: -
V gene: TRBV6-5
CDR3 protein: CASSPTGDLGYTF
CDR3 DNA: TGTGCCAGCAGCCCCACAGGGGATCTTGGCTACACCTTC

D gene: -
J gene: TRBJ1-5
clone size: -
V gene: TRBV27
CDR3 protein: CASTSIMGQPQHF
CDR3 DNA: TGTGCCAGCACAAGCATAATGGGTCAGCCCCAGCATTTT

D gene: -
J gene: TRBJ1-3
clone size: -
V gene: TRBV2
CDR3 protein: CASKSRASGNTIYF
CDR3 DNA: TGTGCCAGCAAAAGCCGGGCCTCTGGAAACACCATATATTTT

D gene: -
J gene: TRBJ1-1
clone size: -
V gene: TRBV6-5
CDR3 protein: CASRLDWDTEAFF
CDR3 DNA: TGTGCCAGCAGACTTGACTGGGACACTGAAGCTTTCTTT

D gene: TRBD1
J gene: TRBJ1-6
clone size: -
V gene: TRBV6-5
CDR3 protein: CASRRDRGSPLHF
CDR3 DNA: TGTGCCAGCAGGCGGGACAGGGGATCACCCCTCCACTTT

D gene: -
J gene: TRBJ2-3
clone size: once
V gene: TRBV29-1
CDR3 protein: CSVEGAAGAPDTQYF
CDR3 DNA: TGCAGCGTTGAGGGGGCGGCGGGAGCCCCAGATACGCAGTATTTT

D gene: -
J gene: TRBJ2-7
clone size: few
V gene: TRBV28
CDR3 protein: CASGDEYEQYF
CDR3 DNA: TGTGCCAGCGGGGACGAGTACGAGCAGTACTTC

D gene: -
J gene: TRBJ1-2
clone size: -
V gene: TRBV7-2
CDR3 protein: CASSSRGDYGYTF
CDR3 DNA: TGTGCCAGCAGCTCAAGGGGGGACTATGGCTACACCTTC

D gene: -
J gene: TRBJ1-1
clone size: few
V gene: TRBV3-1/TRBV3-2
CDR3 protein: CASSQAGQGNTEAFF
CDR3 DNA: TGTGCCAGCAGCCAAGCGGGGCAGGGGAACACTGAAGCTTTCTTT

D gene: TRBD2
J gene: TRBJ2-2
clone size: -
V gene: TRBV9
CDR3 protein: CASSVSLAGASGELFF
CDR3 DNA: TGTGCCAGCAGCGTGAGTCTAGCGGGAGCTTCCGGGGAGCTGTTTTTT

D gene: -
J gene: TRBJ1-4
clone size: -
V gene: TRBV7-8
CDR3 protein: CASSLGAGNGNEKLFF
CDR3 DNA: TGTGCCAGCAGCTTAGGGGCGGGCAACGGGAATGAAAAACTGTTTTTT

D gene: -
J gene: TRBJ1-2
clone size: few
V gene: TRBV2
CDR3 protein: CASSSQGDYGYTF
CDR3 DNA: TGTGCCAGCAGTTCTCAGGGTGACTATGGCTACACCTTC

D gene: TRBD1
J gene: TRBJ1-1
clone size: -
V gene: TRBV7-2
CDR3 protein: CASSSRTGLTEAFF
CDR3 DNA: TGTGCCAGCAGCTCGCGGACAGGGCTCACTGAAGCTTTCTTT

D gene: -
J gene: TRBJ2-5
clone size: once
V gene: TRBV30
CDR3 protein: CAWSGEDQETQYF
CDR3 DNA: TGTGCCTGGAGCGGGGAGGACCAAGAGACCCAGTACTTC

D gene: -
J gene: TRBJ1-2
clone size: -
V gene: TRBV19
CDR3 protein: CASSKGLSYGYTF
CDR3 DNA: TGTGCCAGTAGTAAGGGCCTCAGCTATGGCTACACCTTC

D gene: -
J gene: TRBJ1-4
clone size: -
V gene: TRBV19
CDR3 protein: CASSLLGATNEKLFF
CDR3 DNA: TGTGCCAGTAGTCTATTAGGTGCAACTAATGAAAAACTGTTTTTT

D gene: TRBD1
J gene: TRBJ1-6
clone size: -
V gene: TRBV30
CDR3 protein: CAWSWDRGLRSYNSPLHF
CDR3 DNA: TGTGCCTGGAGTTGGGACAGGGGGCTACGGTCCTATAATTCACCCCTCCACTTT

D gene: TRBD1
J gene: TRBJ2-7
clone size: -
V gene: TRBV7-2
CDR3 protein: CASSLPTGVQQYF
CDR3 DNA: TGTGCCAGCAGCTTACCGACAGGGGTCCAGCAGTACTTC

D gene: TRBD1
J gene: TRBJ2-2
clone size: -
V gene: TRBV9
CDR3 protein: CASGPLDRVAGELFF
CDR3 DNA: TGTGCCAGCGGCCCCCTGGACAGGGTCGCCGGGGAGCTGTTTTTT

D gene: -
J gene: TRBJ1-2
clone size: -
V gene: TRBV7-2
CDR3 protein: CASSLGPANYGYTF
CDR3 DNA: TGTGCCAGCAGCTTAGGGCCCGCTAACTATGGCTACACCTTC

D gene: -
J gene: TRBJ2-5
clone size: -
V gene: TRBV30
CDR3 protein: CAWNRVRETQYF
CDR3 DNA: TGTGCCTGGAATCGAGTGAGGGAGACCCAGTACTTC

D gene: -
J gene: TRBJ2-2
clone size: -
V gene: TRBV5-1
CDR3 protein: CASRPSGGQGELFF
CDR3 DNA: TGCGCCAGCAGACCCTCCGGGGGGCAGGGGGAGCTGTTTTTT

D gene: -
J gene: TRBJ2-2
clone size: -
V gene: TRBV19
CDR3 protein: CASRELRGITNTGELFF
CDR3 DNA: TGTGCCAGTAGGGAACTGAGAGGGATTACGAACACCGGGGAGCTGTTTTTT

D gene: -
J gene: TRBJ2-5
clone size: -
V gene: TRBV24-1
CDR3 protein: CATSLAEEDQETQYF
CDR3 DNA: TGTGCCACCAGTCTGGCCGAGGAGGACCAAGAGACCCAGTACTTC

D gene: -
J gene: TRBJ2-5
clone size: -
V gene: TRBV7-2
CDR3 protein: CASSPSRSGPQETQYF
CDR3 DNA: TGTGCCAGCAGCCCTTCCCGGAGTGGACCCCAAGAGACCCAGTACTTC

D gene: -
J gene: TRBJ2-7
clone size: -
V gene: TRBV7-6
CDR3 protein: CASSLYQGRSYEQYF
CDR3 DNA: TGTGCCAGCAGCTTATATCAGGGCAGATCCTACGAGCAGTACTTC

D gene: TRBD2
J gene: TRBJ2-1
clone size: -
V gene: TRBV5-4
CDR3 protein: CASSFRLAGGSEQFF
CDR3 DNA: TGTGCCAGCAGCTTTCGACTAGCGGGGGGGAGTGAGCAGTTCTTC

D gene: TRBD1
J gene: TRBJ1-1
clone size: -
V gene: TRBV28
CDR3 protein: CASSPGQGTHEAFF
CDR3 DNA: TGTGCCAGCAGTCCCGGACAGGGAACCCATGAAGCTTTCTTT

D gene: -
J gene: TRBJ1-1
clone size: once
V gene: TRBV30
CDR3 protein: CAWNKGLGGTEAFF
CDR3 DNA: TGTGCCTGGAACAAGGGACTTGGTGGCACTGAAGCTTTCTTT

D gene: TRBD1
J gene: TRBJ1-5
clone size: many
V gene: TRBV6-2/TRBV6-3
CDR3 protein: CASSQGAHQPQHF
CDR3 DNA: TGTGCCAGCAGTCAGGGGGCGCATCAGCCCCAGCATTTT

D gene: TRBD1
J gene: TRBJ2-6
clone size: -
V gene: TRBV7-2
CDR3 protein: CASSWTGTASGANVLTF
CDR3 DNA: TGTGCCAGCAGCTGGACAGGGACTGCCTCTGGGGCCAACGTCCTGACTTTC

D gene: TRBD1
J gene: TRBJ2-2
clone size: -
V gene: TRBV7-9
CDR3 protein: CASSKPGTERTGELFF
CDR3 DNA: TGTGCCAGCAGCAAACCTGGGACAGAGAGGACCGGGGAGCTGTTTTTT

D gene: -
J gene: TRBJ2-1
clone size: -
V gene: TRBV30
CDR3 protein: CAWRTWGERNEQFF
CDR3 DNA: TGTGCCTGGAGGACTTGGGGGGAGAGGAATGAGCAGTTCTTC

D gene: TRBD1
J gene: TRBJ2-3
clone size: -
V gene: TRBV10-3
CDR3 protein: CAIRGDSGSTDTQYF
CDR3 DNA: TGTGCCATCAGGGGGGACAGCGGCAGCACAGATACGCAGTATTTT

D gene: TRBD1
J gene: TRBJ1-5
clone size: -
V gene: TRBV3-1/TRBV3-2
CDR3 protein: CASSHRGLGQPQHF
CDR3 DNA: TGTGCCAGCAGCCACAGGGGGCTCGGTCAGCCCCAGCATTTT

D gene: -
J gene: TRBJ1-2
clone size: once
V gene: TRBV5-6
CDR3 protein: CASSSGTRNYGYTF
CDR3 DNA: TGTGCCAGCAGCTCGGGTACACGCAACTATGGCTACACCTTC

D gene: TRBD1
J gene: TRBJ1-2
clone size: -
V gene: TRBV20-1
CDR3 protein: CSASLLPGGGGYTF
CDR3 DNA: TGCAGTGCTAGTCTCCTTCCAGGGGGCGGCGGCTACACCTTC

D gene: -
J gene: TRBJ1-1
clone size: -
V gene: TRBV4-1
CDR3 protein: CASSQGGVGGSTEAFF
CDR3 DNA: TGCGCCAGCAGCCAAGGGGGTGTGGGGGGGAGCACTGAAGCTTTCTTT

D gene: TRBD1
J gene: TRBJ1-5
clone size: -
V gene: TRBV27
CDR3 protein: CASSLEGTGFPQPQHF
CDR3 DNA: TGTGCCAGCAGTTTAGAAGGGACAGGGTTCCCTCAGCCCCAGCATTTT

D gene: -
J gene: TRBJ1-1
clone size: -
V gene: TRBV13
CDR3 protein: CASREQGRWTEAFF
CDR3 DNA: TGTGCCAGCAGAGAACAGGGAAGGTGGACTGAAGCTTTCTTT

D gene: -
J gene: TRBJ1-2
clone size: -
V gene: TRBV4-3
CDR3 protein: CASSPLTGMDYGYTF
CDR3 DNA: TGCGCCAGCAGCCCTCTTACAGGGATGGACTATGGCTACACCTTC

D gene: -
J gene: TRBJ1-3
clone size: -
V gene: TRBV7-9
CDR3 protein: CASSLGFLNTIYF
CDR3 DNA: TGTGCCAGCAGCTTAGGATTCTTGAACACCATATATTTT

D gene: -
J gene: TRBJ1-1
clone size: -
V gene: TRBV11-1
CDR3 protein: CASSSQAPGAFF
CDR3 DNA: TGTGCCAGCAGCTCGCAGGCTCCGGGGGCTTTCTTT

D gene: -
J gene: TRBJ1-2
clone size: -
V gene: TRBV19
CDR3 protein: CASRRDRSDGYTF
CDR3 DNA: TGTGCCAGTAGAAGGGACCGTTCAGATGGCTACACCTTC

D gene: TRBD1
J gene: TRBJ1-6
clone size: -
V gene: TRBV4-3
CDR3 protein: CASSQITGTGISPLHF
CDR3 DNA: TGCGCCAGCAGCCAGATAACCGGGACAGGGATTTCACCCCTCCACTTT

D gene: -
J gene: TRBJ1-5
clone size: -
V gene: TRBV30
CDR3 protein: CAWSESGGNQPQHF
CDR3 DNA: TGTGCCTGGAGTGAATCAGGGGGCAATCAGCCCCAGCATTTT

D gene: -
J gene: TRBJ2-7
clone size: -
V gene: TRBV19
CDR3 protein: CASSPGGLLRNEQYF
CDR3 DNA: TGTGCCAGTAGTCCAGGGGGGCTGCTTAGGAACGAGCAGTACTTC

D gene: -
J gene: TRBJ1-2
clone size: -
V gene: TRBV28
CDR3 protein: CASSRREGIGYTF
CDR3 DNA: TGTGCCAGCAGCCGAAGGGAGGGGATCGGCTACACCTTC

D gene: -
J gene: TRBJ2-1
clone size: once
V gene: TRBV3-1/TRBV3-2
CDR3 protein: CASSHLGGNEQFF
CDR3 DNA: TGTGCCAGCAGCCACCTAGGGGGCAATGAGCAGTTCTTC

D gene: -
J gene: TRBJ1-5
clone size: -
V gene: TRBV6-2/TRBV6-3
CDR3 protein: CASSYGRQGNQPQHF
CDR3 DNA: TGTGCCAGCAGTTACGGGAGACAGGGCAATCAGCCCCAGCATTTT

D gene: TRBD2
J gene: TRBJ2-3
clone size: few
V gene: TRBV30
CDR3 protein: CAWSEQYAASGRNTDTQYF
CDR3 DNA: TGTGCCTGGAGTGAGCAATACGCTGCTAGCGGGAGAAACACAGATACGCAGTATTTT

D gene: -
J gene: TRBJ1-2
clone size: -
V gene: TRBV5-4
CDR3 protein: CASSLPRQDYGYTF
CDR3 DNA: TGTGCCAGCAGCTTGCCCCGGCAGGACTATGGCTACACCTTC

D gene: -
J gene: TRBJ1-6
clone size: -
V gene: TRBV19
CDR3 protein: CASSRTDGGQSPLHF
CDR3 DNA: TGTGCCAGTAGTAGGACGGACGGAGGACAGTCACCCCTCCACTTT